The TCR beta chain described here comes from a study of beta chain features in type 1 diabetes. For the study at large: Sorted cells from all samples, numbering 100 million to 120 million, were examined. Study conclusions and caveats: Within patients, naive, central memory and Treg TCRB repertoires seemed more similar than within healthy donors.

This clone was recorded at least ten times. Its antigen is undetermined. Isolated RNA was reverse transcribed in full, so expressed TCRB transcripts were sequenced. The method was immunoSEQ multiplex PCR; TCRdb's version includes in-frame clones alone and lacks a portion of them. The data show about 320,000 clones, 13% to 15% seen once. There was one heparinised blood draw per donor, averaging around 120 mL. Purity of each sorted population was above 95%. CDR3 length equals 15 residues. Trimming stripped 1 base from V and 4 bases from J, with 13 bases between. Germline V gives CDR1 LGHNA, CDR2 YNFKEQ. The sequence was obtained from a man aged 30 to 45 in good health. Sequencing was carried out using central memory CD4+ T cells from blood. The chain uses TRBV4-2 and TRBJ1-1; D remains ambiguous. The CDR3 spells CASSQATARSTEAFF. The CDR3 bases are TGTGCCAGCAGCCAAGCCACAGCCCGGAGCACTGAAGCTTTCTTT.